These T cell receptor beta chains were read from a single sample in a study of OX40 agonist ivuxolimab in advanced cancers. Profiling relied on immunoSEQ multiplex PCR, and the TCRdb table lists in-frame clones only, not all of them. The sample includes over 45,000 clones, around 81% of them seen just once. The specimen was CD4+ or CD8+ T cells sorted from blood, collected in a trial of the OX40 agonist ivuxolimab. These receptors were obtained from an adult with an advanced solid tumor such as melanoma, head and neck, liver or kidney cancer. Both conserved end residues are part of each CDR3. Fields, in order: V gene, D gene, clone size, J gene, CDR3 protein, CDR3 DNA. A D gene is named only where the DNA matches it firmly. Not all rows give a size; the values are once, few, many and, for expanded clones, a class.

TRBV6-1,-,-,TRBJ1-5,CASSDTFYQPQHF,TGTGCCAGCAGTGACACTTTTTATCAGCCCCAGCATTTT
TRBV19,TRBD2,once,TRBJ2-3,CASSTFGLAGVTDTQYF,TGTGCCAGTAGTACCTTCGGACTAGCGGGGGTCACAGATACGCAGTATTTT
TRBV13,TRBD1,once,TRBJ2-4,CASSSPLTGENIQYF,TGTGCCAGCAGCTCTCCCCTTACAGGGGAAAACATTCAGTACTTC
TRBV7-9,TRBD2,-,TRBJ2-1,CASRHKTSGRAGDEQFF,TGTGCCAGCAGGCACAAGACTAGCGGGAGGGCCGGTGATGAGCAGTTCTTC
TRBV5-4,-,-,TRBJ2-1,CASSLDPKSVGNEQFF,TGTGCCAGCAGCTTGGACCCCAAGTCGGTTGGTAATGAGCAGTTCTTC
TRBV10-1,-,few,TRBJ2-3,CASSDTRLPADTQYF,TGCGCCAGCAGTGACACCAGGTTGCCGGCAGATACGCAGTATTTT
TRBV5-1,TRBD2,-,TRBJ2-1,CASSLGGAGRNEQFF,TGCGCCAGCAGCCTCGGGGGGGCCGGTCGCAATGAGCAGTTCTTC
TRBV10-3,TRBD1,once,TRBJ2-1,CAIGGTGGYNEQFF,TGTGCCATCGGCGGGACAGGGGGCTACAATGAGCAGTTCTTC
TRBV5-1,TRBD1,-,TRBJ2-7,CASSLVSGGNYEQYF,TGCGCCAGCAGCTTGGTGTCAGGGGGCAATTACGAGCAGTACTTC
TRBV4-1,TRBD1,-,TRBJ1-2,CASSQAGTGGLYGYTF,TGCGCCAGCAGCCAAGCCGGGACAGGGGGGCTCTATGGCTACACCTTC
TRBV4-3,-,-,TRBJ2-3,CASSQMRGTTDTQYF,TGCGCCAGCAGCCAAATGCGGGGTACCACAGATACGCAGTATTTT
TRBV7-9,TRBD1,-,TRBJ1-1,CASSKTGGTEAFF,TGTGCCAGCAGCAAAACAGGGGGAACTGAAGCTTTCTTT
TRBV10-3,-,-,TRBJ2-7,CALAPGRGSYEQYF,TGTGCCCTCGCCCCGGGACGAGGCTCCTACGAGCAGTACTTC
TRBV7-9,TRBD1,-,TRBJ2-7,CASSTLGTAYEQYF,TGTGCCAGCAGCACCCTAGGGACAGCCTACGAGCAGTACTTC
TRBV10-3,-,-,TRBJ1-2,CAISGGGDYGYTF,TGTGCCATCAGTGGAGGGGGGGACTATGGCTACACCTTC
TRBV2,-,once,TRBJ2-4,CASSEAGVGKNIQYF,TGTGCCAGCAGTGAAGCAGGGGTTGGTAAAAACATTCAGTACTTC
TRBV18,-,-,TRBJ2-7,CASSPPGTNDYEQYF,TGTGCCAGCTCACCCCCCGGGACGAACGACTACGAGCAGTACTTC
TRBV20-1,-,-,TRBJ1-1,CSAPTGTRAFF,TGCAGTGCTCCGACCGGCACTCGGGCTTTCTTT
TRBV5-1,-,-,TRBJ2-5,CASGPGGIETQYF,TGCGCCAGCGGGCCAGGGGGGATTGAGACCCAGTACTTC
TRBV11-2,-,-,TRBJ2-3,CASRIEAYTDTQYF,TGTGCCAGCCGCATCGAGGCCTACACAGATACGCAGTATTTT
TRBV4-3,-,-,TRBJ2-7,CASSQDVYGGDVYEQYF,TGCGCCAGCAGCCAAGATGTCTACGGGGGCGATGTCTACGAGCAGTACTTC
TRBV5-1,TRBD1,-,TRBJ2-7,CASSAEAGTVIYEQYF,TGCGCCAGCAGCGCAGAGGCCGGGACAGTGATCTACGAGCAGTACTTC
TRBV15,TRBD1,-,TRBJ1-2,CATSRAGTGANYGYTF,TGTGCCACCAGCAGAGCCGGGACAGGAGCTAACTATGGCTACACCTTC
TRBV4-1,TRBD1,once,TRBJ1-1,CASSAPGQAPLNTEAFF,TGCGCCAGCAGCGCCCCGGGACAGGCGCCACTGAACACTGAAGCTTTCTTT
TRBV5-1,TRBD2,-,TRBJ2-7,CASSPGTSGKEQYF,TGCGCCAGCAGCCCCGGGACTAGCGGAAAGGAGCAGTACTTC
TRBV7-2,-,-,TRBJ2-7,CASSRGASALYEQYF,TGTGCCAGCAGCCGGGGGGCCTCGGCCCTCTACGAGCAGTACTTC
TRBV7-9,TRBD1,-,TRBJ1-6,CASSEGQGYNSPLHF,TGTGCCAGCAGCGAGGGACAGGGCTATAATTCACCCCTCCACTTT
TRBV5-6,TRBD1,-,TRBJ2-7,CASSPKGVLGQGIEQYF,TGTGCCAGCAGCCCAAAGGGCGTCCTAGGACAGGGGATCGAGCAGTACTTC
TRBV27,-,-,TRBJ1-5,CASSLGTAPNQPQHF,TGTGCCAGCAGCCTTGGGACGGCCCCCAATCAGCCCCAGCATTTT
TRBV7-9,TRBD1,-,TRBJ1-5,CASSSQGGVDQPQHF,TGTGCCAGCAGCTCACAGGGGGGCGTTGATCAGCCCCAGCATTTT
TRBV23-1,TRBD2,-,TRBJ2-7,CASSQSRGLEREYEQYF,TGCGCCAGCAGTCAATCGCGGGGGTTAGAGCGGGAGTACGAGCAGTACTTC
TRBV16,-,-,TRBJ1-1,CASSIGGSTEAFF,TGTGCCAGCAGCATAGGGGGTAGCACTGAAGCTTTCTTT
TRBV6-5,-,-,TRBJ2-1,CASSYSVGGNEQFF,TGTGCCAGCAGTTACTCCGTAGGGGGCAATGAGCAGTTCTTC
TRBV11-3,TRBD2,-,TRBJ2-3,CASSPGVAGASTDTQYF,TGTGCCAGCAGCCCCGGGGTAGCGGGTGCTAGCACAGATACGCAGTATTTT
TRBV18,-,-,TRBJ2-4,CASSHSPGAEGNIQYF,TGTGCCAGCTCACATTCCCCAGGGGCTGAAGGGAACATTCAGTACTTC
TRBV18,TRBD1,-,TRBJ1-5,CASSPDRGQRPQHF,TGTGCCAGCTCACCAGACAGGGGCCAACGGCCCCAGCATTTT
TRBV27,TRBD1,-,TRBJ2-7,CASSLLPSWTGREQYF,TGTGCCAGCAGTTTACTACCATCATGGACAGGCCGGGAGCAGTACTTC
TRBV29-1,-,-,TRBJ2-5,CSVARGASETQYF,TGCAGCGTTGCGAGGGGGGCCTCAGAGACCCAGTACTTC
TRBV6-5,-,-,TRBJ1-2,CASSYRKGSDYGYTF,TGTGCCAGCAGTTACAGAAAGGGGTCGGACTATGGCTACACCTTC
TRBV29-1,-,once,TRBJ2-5,CSVYYLDRRETQYF,TGCAGCGTTTACTATCTAGACAGGAGGGAGACCCAGTACTTC
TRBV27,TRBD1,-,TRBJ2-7,CASSLGDREEEQYF,TGTGCCAGCAGTTTGGGGGACAGGGAAGAGGAGCAGTACTTC
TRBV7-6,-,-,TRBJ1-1,CASSPGWAGNTEAFF,TGTGCCAGCAGCCCCGGGTGGGCAGGGAACACTGAAGCTTTCTTT
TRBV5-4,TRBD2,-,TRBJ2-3,CASSVSGGGTDTQYF,TGTGCCAGCAGCGTTAGCGGGGGGGGCACAGATACGCAGTATTTT
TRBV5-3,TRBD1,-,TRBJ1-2,CARSSGTGGTISYTF,TGTGCCAGAAGCTCCGGGACAGGGGGAACCATAAGCTACACCTTC
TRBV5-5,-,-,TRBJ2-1,CASSLMGSNEQFF,TGTGCCAGCAGCTTGATGGGCAGCAATGAGCAGTTCTTC
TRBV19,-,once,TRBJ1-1,CASSILGDQGMNTEAFF,TGTGCCAGTAGTATATTGGGCGACCAGGGGATGAACACTGAAGCTTTCTTT
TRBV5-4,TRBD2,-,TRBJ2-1,CASSRSLAGGLYEQFF,TGTGCCAGCAGCCGATCACTAGCGGGGGGCTTGTATGAGCAGTTCTTC
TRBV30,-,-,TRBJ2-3,CAWSRGSTDTQYF,TGTGCCTGGAGTCGCGGGAGCACAGATACGCAGTATTTT